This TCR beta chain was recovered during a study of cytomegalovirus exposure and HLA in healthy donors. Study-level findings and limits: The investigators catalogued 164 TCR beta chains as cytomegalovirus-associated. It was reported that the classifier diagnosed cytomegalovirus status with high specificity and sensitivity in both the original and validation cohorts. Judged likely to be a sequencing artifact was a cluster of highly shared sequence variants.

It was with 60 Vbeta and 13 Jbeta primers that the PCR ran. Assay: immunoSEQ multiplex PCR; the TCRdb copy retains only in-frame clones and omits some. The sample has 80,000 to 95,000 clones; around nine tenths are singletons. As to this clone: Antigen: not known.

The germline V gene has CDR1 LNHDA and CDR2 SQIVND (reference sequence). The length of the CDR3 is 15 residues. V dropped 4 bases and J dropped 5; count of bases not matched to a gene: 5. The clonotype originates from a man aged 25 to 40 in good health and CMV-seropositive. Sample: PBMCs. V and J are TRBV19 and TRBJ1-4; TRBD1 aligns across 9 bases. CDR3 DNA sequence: TGTGCCAGTAGTAGCTCCGGGACAGGGAATGAAAAACTGTTTTTT. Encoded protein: CASSSSGTGNEKLFF. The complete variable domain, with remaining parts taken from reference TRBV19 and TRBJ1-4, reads DGGITQSPKYLFRKEGQNVTLSCEQNLNHDAMYWYRQDPGQGLRLIYYSQIVNDFQKGDIAEGYSVSREKKESFPLTVTSAQKNPTAFYLCASSSSGTGNEKLFFGSGTQLSVL.